This entry lists 4 T cell receptor beta chains sequenced from one sample in a study of cytomegalovirus exposure and HLA in healthy donors. The PCR was carried out with 60 Vbeta primers and 13 Jbeta primers. Profiled with immunoSEQ multiplex PCR; TCRdb holds only in-frame clones, not every one. The table shows just over 200,000 clones, with about 81% occurring only once. What was sequenced was PBMCs. Source of these receptors: a woman in her thirties or forties in good health and CMV-seronegative.

This chain links TRBV7-9 with TRBJ2-2; weak D call: TRBD2 (6 bases). The CDR3 spans 18 residues. Germline V gives CDR1 SEHNR, CDR2 FQNEAQ (reference sequence). V lost 6 bases and J lost 6, with 26 bases in between. The CDR3 protein is CASRSKSPGTPAPGELFF. For the CDR3, the DNA is TGTGCCAGCAGATCCAAAAGCCCCGGGACTCCCGCCCCCGGGGAGCTGTTTTTT.

This rearrangement joins TRBV5-1 to TRBJ2-5, with D uncertain. The J call may be wrong; the DNA end is better matched by TRBJ2-7. The CDR3 loop spans 13 amino acids. From germline, CDR1 is SGHRS and CDR2 YFSETQ. The CDR3 loop is CASKRTESYEQYF. CDR3 DNA sequence: TGCGCCAGCAAGAGAACAGAGTCCTACGAGCAGTACTTC.

The chain combines TRBV27 with TRBJ1-2; no clear D gene. Trimming shortened V by 1 base and J by 1 base, and 7 bases separated the two germline ends. This CDR3 region has 14 residues. Germline lookup yields CDR1 MNHEY and CDR2 SMNVEV (reference sequence). The CDR3 loop is CASSLYGSNYGYTF. The CDR3 nucleotides read TGTGCCAGCAGTTTATATGGCAGTAACTATGGCTACACCTTC.

The V gene is TRBV28, the J gene TRBJ2-2; 12 bases agree with TRBD2. Germline CDR1 MDHEN, CDR2 SYDVKM. With 6 bases clipped from V and 7 bases from J, the junction kept 6 bases outside the gene matches. The CDR3 loop spans 15 amino acids. Here the CDR3 DNA reads TGTGCCAGCAGCTCACTAGCGGGAGGTCTCGGGGAGCTGTTTTTT. Protein sequence: CASSSLAGGLGELFF. Supplemented by reference TRBV28 and TRBJ2-2, the full variable domain reads DVKVTQSSRYLVKRTGEKVFLECVQDMDHENMFWYRQDPGLGLRLIYFSYDVKMKEKGDIPEGYSVSREKKERFSLILESASTNQTSMYLCASSSLAGGLGELFFGEGSRLTVL.